The 31 T cell receptor beta chains below all came from one sample that was sequenced in a study of shared clonotypes between healthy human individuals. The method was immunoSEQ multiplex PCR; TCRdb's version includes in-frame clones alone and lacks a portion of them. The table shows roughly 680,000 clones, with about two thirds occurring only once. Sequencing was done on a sample of memory CD4+ T cells sorted from blood. As for subset: CD45RA-negative fraction. These receptors were collected from a woman in her twenties or thirties in good health.

On this clone: The identical CDR3 is also encoded by other nucleotide sequences in the sample. This sequence joins TRBV10-3 and TRBJ2-7; 10 nucleotides line up with TRBD1. V shed 3 bases and J 1 base; nucleotides not matched to a gene: 6. Germline-derived CDR1 and CDR2 are ENHRY and SYGVKD. CDR3 size: 16 residues. This CDR3 is CAISDPGQGSSYEQYF. The DNA for the CDR3 is TGTGCCATCAGTGACCCGGGACAGGGGTCTTCCTACGAGCAGTACTTC.

The rearrangement uses TRBV11-2 and TRBJ2-3; D remains unclear. Germline CDR1 SGHAT, CDR2 FQNNGV. The CDR3 consists of 14 residues. The V gene lost 1 base and the J gene lost 2 bases, with 7 bases spanning the gap. As DNA, the CDR3 is TGTGCCAGCAGCTTAGTTGTCTACACAGATACGCAGTATTTT. Amino acids: CASSLVVYTDTQYF.

This clone was recorded a few times. The chain couples TRBV4-2 to TRBJ2-1, with unresolved D. Germline loops: CDR1 LGHNA, CDR2 YNFKEQ. This CDR3 spans 17 amino acids. V dropped 4 bases and J dropped 0 bases, with 16 bases sitting between them. CDR3 sequence reads: CASSLAWAQHSYNEQFF. DNA of the CDR3: TGTGCCAGCAGCCTTGCCTGGGCTCAACACTCCTACAATGAGCAGTTCTTC.

The chain employs TRBV27 and TRBJ1-5; 9 nucleotides align to TRBD1. This CDR3 comprises 16 residues. V lost 4 bases to trimming and J lost 5 bases; unmatched junction nucleotides: 9. The germline gives CDR1 MNHEY, CDR2 SMNVEV (reference sequence). Written as DNA, the CDR3 is TGTGCCAGCAGTTCCAGACAGGGGGGTTGGTATCAGCCCCAGCATTTT. It is translated as CASSSRQGGWYQPQHF.

As regards this clone: Within the sample, other DNA sequences also encode this same CDR3. V gene TRBV6-5 combines with J gene TRBJ1-2, with D possibly TRBD1 on 6 matching bases. Trimming stripped 6 bases from V and 2 bases from J, with 10 bases between. In germline, CDR1 is MNHEY, CDR2 SVGAGI. This CDR3 is built from 13 residues. This CDR3 reads CASSLTGNYGYTF. The DNA for the CDR3 is TGTGCCAGCAGCCTGACAGGAAACTATGGCTACACCTTC.

The V call is TRBV10-2, the J call TRBJ2-7; 9 nucleotides line up with TRBD2. Germline V lookup: CDR1 WSHSY, CDR2 SAAADI. V gave up 1 base and J gave up 3 bases; unmatched junction bases: 4. This CDR3 has 15 residues. The CDR3 loop is CASSELLAGGYEQYF. In nucleotides, the CDR3 is TGCGCCAGCAGTGAGTTACTAGCGGGTGGCTACGAGCAGTACTTC.

Of note for this clone: A far larger clone is only one base removed, so a read error is likely. Other DNA sequences in this sample translate to the same CDR3. V usage is TRBV6-6 and J usage is TRBJ2-7, with D hard to call. This CDR3 comprises 11 residues. Germline lookup yields CDR1 MNHNY and CDR2 SVGAGI (reference sequence). The CDR3 protein is CASSNSYEQYF. In DNA, the CDR3 is TGTGCCAGCAGTAACTCCTACGAGCAGTACTTC.

A remark on this clone: A read error may produce the germline difference seen at one junction end. This sample includes further DNA sequences coding for the same CDR3. The CDR3 is CASREAYNEQFF. CDR3 DNA: TGCGCCAGCAGGGAGGCCTACAATGAGCAGTTCTTC. The rearrangement uses TRBV10-3 and TRBJ2-1; tentative D call: TRBD2 (6 bases). The CDR3 spans 12 residues. The germline V gene encodes CDR1 ENHRY and CDR2 SYGVKD.

A few counts support this clone. The chain couples TRBV5-1 to TRBJ2-1; D call uncertain. The CDR3 totals 13 residues. Germline-derived CDR1 and CDR2 are SGHRS and YFSETQ. Trimming took off 4 bases at V and 7 bases at J, with 12 bases between the two ends. The CDR3 is CASSPVGPNEQFF. Written as DNA, the CDR3 is TGCGCCAGCAGCCCAGTTGGGCCAAATGAGCAGTTCTTC.

This clone came up a few times. This rearrangement joins TRBV7-2 to TRBJ2-7, with D possibly being TRBD2 (5 bases). This CDR3 has 14 amino acids. V lost 4 bases to trimming and J lost 2 bases, with 12 bases between them. In germline, CDR1 is SGHTA, CDR2 FQGNSA. CDR3 bases: TGTGCCAGCAGCTCGGGGTGGGCAGCCTACGAGCAGTACTTC. Translation gives CASSSGWAAYEQYF. The full variable domain, with the rest looked up from reference TRBV7-2 and TRBJ2-7, is GAGVSQSPSNKVTEKGKDVELRCDPISGHTALYWYRQSLGQGLEFLIYFQGNSAPDKSGLPSDRFSAERTGGSVSTLTIQRTQQEDSAVYLCASSSGWAAYEQYFGPGTRLTVT.

The rearrangement links TRBV7-2 to TRBJ2-1; no clear D gene. The germline V gene has CDR1 SGHTA and CDR2 FQGNSA. Between the trimmed V and J ends, which lost 1 base and 0 bases, there was a span of 19 bases. The CDR3 spans 19 residues. CDR3 protein: CASSLGVLSASPSYNEQFF. CDR3 nucleotide sequence: TGTGCCAGCAGCTTAGGAGTTTTGAGCGCCTCTCCCTCCTACAATGAGCAGTTCTTC.

Remarks on this clone: A much larger clone differs from this one at a single base, so this may be a read error. The identical CDR3 is also encoded by other nucleotide sequences in the sample. The chain couples TRBV2 to TRBJ1-2; D is unclear. Germline CDR1 and CDR2: SNHLY and FYNNEI. V was pared by 2 bases and J by 0 bases, with 7 bases between. The CDR3 totals 14 residues. This CDR3 reads CASSERGSNYGYTF. The DNA for the CDR3 is TGTGCCAGCAGTGAAAGAGGGTCTAACTATGGCTACACCTTC. Supplemented by reference TRBV2 and TRBJ1-2, the full variable domain reads EPEVTQTPSHQVTQMGQEVILRCVPISNHLYFYWYRQILGQKVEFLVSFYNNEISEKSEIFDDQFSVERPDGSNFTLKIRSTKLEDSAMYFCASSERGSNYGYTFGSGTRLTVV.

DNA for the CDR3: TGTGCCAGCAGTGAACTTAGAGGGGGGCCGTCCCTGGACGAGCAGTACTTC. Translating gives CASSELRGGPSLDEQYF. This sequence joins TRBV6-1 and TRBJ2-7, with D tentatively TRBD1 or TRBD2 (6 bases each). CDR1 MNHNS and CDR2 SASEGT come from the germline V gene. CDR3 size: 17 residues. V shed 2 bases and J shed 5 bases, with 22 bases lying between them.

The gene calls are TRBV11-2 and TRBJ2-5; tentative D call: TRBD2 (6 bases). V was shortened by 1 base and J by 5 bases, with 11 bases between the two germline ends. CDR1 is SGHAT and CDR2 is FQNNGV in the germline V gene. This CDR3 spans 14 amino acids. In DNA form, the CDR3 reads TGTGCCAGCAGCTTAGCCACTAGCTTTGAGACCCAGTACTTC. Amino acid sequence: CASSLATSFETQYF.

This clone was picked up one time. This sequence joins TRBV7-9 and TRBJ2-3; D possibly corresponds to TRBD1 (5 bases). Germline V gene lookup returns CDR1 SEHNR and CDR2 FQNEAQ (reference sequence). The CDR3 extends over 13 amino acids. The ends were cut back, 4 bases at V and 4 bases at J, with 9 bases in the middle. CDR3 protein: CASSSPGPDTQYF. As DNA, the CDR3 is TGTGCCAGCAGCTCGCCAGGGCCAGATACGCAGTATTTT.

The J gene is TRBJ2-6, the V gene TRBV7-9; D is ambiguous. The germline V and J ends were trimmed by 4 bases and 0 bases, with 10 bases remaining between them. This CDR3 contains 16 residues. Germline V lookup: CDR1 SEHNR, CDR2 FQNEAQ (reference sequence). The CDR3 reads CASSSGSRSGANVLTF. CDR3 nucleotides: TGTGCCAGCAGCTCGGGCAGCCGCTCTGGGGCCAACGTCCTGACTTTC.

The chain uses TRBV6-5 and TRBJ2-2; tentative D call: TRBD2 (5 bases). This CDR3 contains 14 residues. V was clipped by 6 bases and J by 5 bases, with 13 bases between them. CDR1 MNHEY and CDR2 SVGAGI come from the germline V gene. The CDR3 DNA follows: TGTGCCAGCAGACCCCCGGGGAGTACCGGGGAGCTGTTTTTT. Translating it yields CASRPPGSTGELFF.

This sequence joins TRBV19 and TRBJ1-3, with 8 bases lining up with TRBD1. CDR3 length: 16 residues. The ends lost 6 bases at V and 0 bases at J; junction bases unmatched: 7. Looked up from germline, CDR1 is LNHDA and CDR2 is SQIVND (reference sequence). CDR3 residues: CASSDRGLSSGNTIYF. The CDR3, as DNA: TGTGCCAGTAGCGACAGGGGCCTATCCTCTGGAAACACCATATATTTT.

The genes are TRBV30 and TRBJ1-6; 10 positions agree with TRBD1. Germline V CDR1 and CDR2: GTSNPN, SVGIG (reference sequence). The CDR3 spans 13 residues. Germline trimming cut 5 bases from V and 10 bases from J; bases unmatched to any gene: 5. CDR3 DNA sequence: TGTGCCTGGGGCGGACAGGGGGAATCACCCCTCCACTTT. The encoded protein is CAWGGQGESPLHF.

The rearrangement joins TRBV7-9 to TRBJ2-3; D is unresolved. V was pared by 0 bases and J by 2 bases, with 6 bases between. The CDR3 consists of 14 residues. CDR1 is SEHNR and CDR2 is FQNEAQ in the germline V gene (reference sequence). This CDR3 is CASSLAGHTDTQYF. The CDR3 coding sequence is TGTGCCAGCAGCTTAGCTGGTCACACAGATACGCAGTATTTT.

This clone occurred a few times. The chain has TRBV7-9 and TRBJ1-1; possible D gene TRBD1, 5 bases. The CDR3 covers 14 residues. Between the trimmed V and J ends, which lost 3 bases and 7 bases, there was a span of 15 bases. Germline-derived CDR1 and CDR2 are SEHNR and FQNEAQ (reference sequence). The DNA of the CDR3 is TGTGCCAGCAGCTTGGAGGGGTTGACAGTTGAAGCTTTCTTT. Translated: CASSLEGLTVEAFF.

This clone was observed a few times. The same CDR3 arises from other DNA sequences in this sample as well. This chain uses TRBV10-1 with TRBJ2-7; 10 nucleotides match TRBD2. Germline CDR1 is WNHNN and CDR2 is SYGVQD (reference sequence). The junction had 4 bases not matched to a gene; V was cut back by 3 bases and J by 2 bases. There are 15 residues in the CDR3. The CDR3 sequence is CASSDIAGGTYEQYF. The CDR3 DNA sequence: TGCGCCAGCAGTGATATAGCGGGAGGAACCTACGAGCAGTACTTC.

The chain links TRBV29-1 to TRBJ1-2; 8 bases agree with TRBD1. Unmatched junction bases numbered 5, after V lost 5 bases and J lost 0 bases. The CDR3 has 14 amino acids. CDR1 and CDR2 from the germline V gene are SQVTM and ANQGSEA. The CDR3 region is CSVSRTGTNYGYTF. CDR3 bases: TGCAGCGTTAGTAGGACAGGGACTAACTATGGCTACACCTTC.

This clone is a singleton in its sample. The chain is built from TRBV11-3 and TRBJ2-1; no firm D call. Germline lookup yields CDR1 SGHNT and CDR2 YENEEA. This CDR3 is 14 amino acids long. The V and J ends lost 0 bases and 9 bases respectively, with 12 bases between them. In nucleotides, the CDR3 is TGTGCCAGCAGCTTAGATCGAACAGTTAGTGAGCAGTTCTTC. Protein: CASSLDRTVSEQFF.

The CDR3 loop is CASSLQGENNEQFF. In DNA form, the CDR3 reads TGCGCCAGCAGCCTACAGGGGGAAAACAATGAGCAGTTCTTC. This chain uses TRBV5-1 with TRBJ2-1; 8 positions match TRBD1. Germline CDR1 is SGHRS and CDR2 is YFSETQ. This CDR3 has 14 residues. The V gene end was trimmed by 4 bases and the J gene end by 5 bases; junction bases not matched to a gene: 5.

The V call is TRBV2, the J call TRBJ2-6; D is perhaps TRBD1 (6 bases). In germline, CDR1 is SNHLY, CDR2 FYNNEI. CDR3 length: 14 residues. V gave up 6 bases and J gave up 5 bases, with 11 bases separating them. CDR3 region: CASSKDRRANVLTF. Here the CDR3 DNA reads TGTGCCAGCAGCAAGGACAGACGGGCCAACGTCCTGACTTTC.

The rearrangement links TRBV7-2 to TRBJ2-7; 11 bases line up with TRBD2. This CDR3 region has 15 residues. Germline V gene sequence: CDR1 SGHTA, CDR2 FQGNSA. Trimming removed 5 bases from V and 3 bases from J; junction bases left unmatched: 6. The CDR3 DNA follows: TGTGCCAGCAGCGTTGGACTAGCGGGTAGCTACGAGCAGTACTTC. This translates into CASSVGLAGSYEQYF. The full variable domain, in which reference TRBV7-2 and TRBJ2-7 provide the parts outside the CDR3, is GAGVSQSPSNKVTEKGKDVELRCDPISGHTALYWYRQSLGQGLEFLIYFQGNSAPDKSGLPSDRFSAERTGGSVSTLTIQRTQQEDSAVYLCASSVGLAGSYEQYFGPGTRLTVT.

This clone was counted a single time. The chain joins TRBV12-2 to TRBJ2-1. TRBV12-2 corresponds to a pseudogene. This CDR3 is built from 12 residues. The CDR3, as DNA: TGTGCAAGTCGCCAGAATAACTTAAAGCAGTTCTTC. The encoded protein is CASRQNNLKQFF.

This clone was detected only a few times. This chain connects TRBV7-8 to TRBJ2-5, with D uncertain. The V and J ends lost 8 bases and 5 bases respectively, with 18 bases between them. The CDR3 loop spans 14 amino acids. The germline V gene encodes CDR1 SGHVS and CDR2 FQNEAQ. The CDR3 here is CASFTRSGAETQYF. The DNA for the CDR3 is TGTGCCAGCTTCACCCGTAGTGGTGCCGAGACCCAGTACTTC.

The chain links TRBV5-8 to TRBJ2-7; D not certain. V gave up 2 bases and J gave up 0 bases, with 12 bases separating them. From germline, CDR1 is SGHTS and CDR2 YDEGEE. This CDR3 has 15 residues. The CDR3 reads CASSFRISSSYEQYF. The CDR3 bases are TGTGCCAGCAGCTTTAGGATCAGTAGCTCCTACGAGCAGTACTTC.

About this clone: A single base separates this from a much larger clone, so it may be a read error. The sample carries other DNA sequences with the same CDR3. The chain recombines TRBV6-6 with TRBJ1-1; D possibly corresponds to TRBD1 (5 bases). The CDR3 length is 12 residues. V gave up 5 bases and J gave up 1 base, with 5 bases separating them. Germline CDR1 and CDR2: MNHNY and SVGAGI (reference sequence). CDR3 DNA: TGTGCCAGCAGTACAGGGAACACTGAAGCTTTCTTT. It translates to CASSTGNTEAFF.